This TCR beta chain was obtained from a study of T cells in Graves' hyperthyroidism and ophthalmopathy. Germline CDR1 and CDR2: LNHDA and SQIVND (reference sequence). The V gene lost 6 bases and the J gene lost 2 bases, with 11 bases spanning the gap. The CDR3 has 13 residues. This clonotype was detected many times. The antigen is unknown. RNA transcripts were the template for amplifying TCR beta CDR3 regions. The TCR CDR3 was amplified in a first-round RT-PCR using the HTBI primer set. Each CDR3 protein is one row after TCRdb ran MiXCR on the multiplex PCR reads. This sample yields hundreds of thousands of distinct CDR3 sequences, of which roughly 14% are seen a single time; over 3.5% belongs to the top ten. Study observations and caveats: Blood also held most thyroid clonotypes expanded beyond 0.001. Patients with ophthalmopathy were separated from those with stable hyperthyroidism by a 13 V-J model.

The V call is TRBV19, the J call TRBJ2-7; weak D call: TRBD1 (6 bases). The TCR sequence derives from a woman aged 40 to 50 with Graves' ophthalmopathy. Sequenced sample: blood. The CDR3 DNA reads TGTGCCAGTAGCCGTGCAGGGGCCTACGAGCAGTACTTC. This sequence encodes CASSRAGAYEQYF.